This record looks at one T cell receptor beta chain sequence and its context. Antigen specificity is unknown. Germline lookup yields CDR1 SQVTM and CDR2 ANQGSEA. V lost 2 bases, J lost 0 bases, and 2 bases stayed unmatched. The CDR3 has 14 residues. This entry comes from a study of post-analysis software for immune sequencing data. Study at large: Included courses were relapsing-remitting and secondary progressive multiple sclerosis; progressive-relapsing multiple sclerosis was also included.

The library was made from cDNA and included unique molecular identifiers. TCRdb recomputed calls from the PCR reads with MiXCR, one row per CDR3 protein. The sample has around 710,000 distinct CDR3 sequences; roughly 50% are singletons. Study-wide points: Elevated frequency relative to controls characterized four or five TRBV segments in patients, TRBV5-6, TRBV5-1 and TRBV20-1 among them. Multiple sclerosis patients showed significantly lower normalized Chao1 diversity than controls did.

Sequenced: blood. J is TRBJ2-7 and V is TRBV29-1, with TRBD1 identical over 9 bases. The source is a girl aged 10 to 17 with multiple sclerosis. CDR3 bases: TGCAGCGTTGAAAACAGGGGGCCCTCCTACGAGCAGTACTTC. Its protein is CSVENRGPSYEQYF.